A selection of T cell receptor beta chains follows, all from one sample in a study of OX40 agonist ivuxolimab in advanced cancers. The protocol was immunoSEQ multiplex PCR, while the TCRdb copy is restricted to in-frame clones and leaves out a portion. The repertoire holds over 150,000 clones, with around 94% as singletons. The sequencing here drew on CD4+ or CD8+ T cells sorted from blood, taken in a trial of the OX40 agonist ivuxolimab. The receptors shown here come from an adult with an advanced solid tumor such as melanoma, head and neck, liver or kidney cancer. The CDR3 runs from the conserved cysteine through the conserved F or W. The D gene is left open where the match is weak. The size entry is marked missing in some rows and otherwise reads once, few, many or a size class.

TRBJ2-5 . 14 TRBV28 TRBD1 TGTGCCAGCAGTTTACCGGGACAGTGGGAGACCCAGTACTTC CASSLPGQWETQYF
TRBJ2-3 . 15 TRBV6-4 . TGTGCCAGCAGTGTTGGGGGGGCTAGCACAGATACGCAGTATTTT CASSVGGASTDTQYF
TRBJ1-1 . 13 TRBV28 . TGTGCCAGCAGTGCCAGGGGTGGCACTGAAGCTTTCTTT CASSARGGTEAFF
TRBJ2-1 . 16 TRBV5-5 . TGTGCCAGCAGCTTGGGTTACGGTGGACCTCCCAATGAGCAGTTCTTC CASSLGYGGPPNEQFF
TRBJ2-1 . 15 TRBV9 . TGTGCCAGCAGCGTAGGCGGGGGCCTAAACAATGAGCAGTTCTTC CASSVGGGLNNEQFF
TRBJ2-2 . 12 TRBV7-2 . TGTGCCAGCAGCCTGAACACCGGGGAGCTGTTTTTT CASSLNTGELFF
TRBJ2-7 . 13 TRBV7-2 . TGTGCCAGCAGCTCACTCTCCCCGGGGGCAGAGTACTTC CASSSLSPGAEYF
TRBJ2-7 . 14 TRBV7-2 . TGTGCCAGCAGCTTAGGGCCGGGTTCTTACGAGCAGTACTTC CASSLGPGSYEQYF
TRBJ1-6 . 13 TRBV28 . TGTGCCTCGGGGGTGAAGAATAATTCACCCCTCCACTTT CASGVKNNSPLHF
TRBJ1-4 . 15 TRBV5-1 TRBD1 TGCGCCAGCAGCCTTTACAGGGGCGAGGGTGAAAAACTGTTTTTT CASSLYRGEGEKLFF
TRBJ2-5 . 16 TRBV5-4 . TGTGCCAGCAGCCCCGGGGCCACCTCCACCCAAGAGACCCAGTACTTC CASSPGATSTQETQYF
TRBJ1-6 . 15 TRBV6-5 . TGTGCCAGCAGTTACGATACAGGGTGGAATTCACCCCTCCACTTT CASSYDTGWNSPLHF
TRBJ1-1 . 14 TRBV9 . TGTGCCAGCAGCCAAAACCAGGGCTTGACTGAAGCTTTCTTT CASSQNQGLTEAFF
TRBJ1-1 . 13 TRBV7-6 . TGTGCCAGCAGCCTAGGGGTAATCACTGAAGCTTTCTTT CASSLGVITEAFF
TRBJ2-1 . 13 TRBV9 . TGTGCCAGCAGCGTAGGGTCGTACAATGAGCAGTTCTTC CASSVGSYNEQFF
TRBJ1-1 . 15 TRBV18 . TGTGCCAGCTCACCATTCAGTAAGGAGAACACTGAAGCTTTCTTT CASSPFSKENTEAFF
TRBJ1-2 . 15 TRBV19 TRBD1 TGTGCCAGTAGTAGCCCAAGGGGGCCCAACTATGGCTACACCTTC CASSSPRGPNYGYTF
TRBJ2-1 . 15 TRBV1 . TGCACCAGCCCACGAGGGCCCGGCTCCTACAATGAGCAGTTCTTC CTSPRGPGSYNEQFF
TRBJ2-1 . 18 TRBV21-1 . TGTGCCAGCAGCAAAGGGGTGGACGACAGGCGTGGGTACAATGAGCAGTTCTTC CASSKGVDDRRGYNEQFF
TRBJ1-1 . 14 TRBV11-2 . TGTGCCAGCAGCTCACGGACGGAGAACACTGAAGCTTTCTTT CASSSRTENTEAFF
TRBJ1-1 few 14 TRBV2 . TGTGCCAGCAGAACAGAGGGTATGGCGGGTGAAGCTTTCTTT CASRTEGMAGEAFF
TRBJ2-2 . 17 TRBV5-1 TRBD2 TGCGCCAGCAGCAGACCGACTAGCGGGGGGAACACCGGGGAGCTGTTTTTT CASSRPTSGGNTGELFF
TRBJ2-1 . 13 TRBV10-1 TRBD2 TGCGCCAGCAGTGAGTCAGCGGGAGGAGAGCAGTTCTTC CASSESAGGEQFF
TRBJ2-6 . 18 TRBV27 TRBD1 TGTGCCAGCAGCCCCCGACAGGGACAATCCTCTGGGGCCAACGTCCTGACTTTC CASSPRQGQSSGANVLTF
TRBJ1-2 . 17 TRBV13 TRBD1 TGTGCCAGCAGCTCGGACAGGGGAGTCAATCGGGGCTATGGCTACACCTTC CASSSDRGVNRGYGYTF
TRBJ2-3 . 20 TRBV19 TRBD2 TGTGCCAGTAGTACCACCGGGACTAGCGGGGTTGCGACTAGCACAGATACGCAGTATTTT CASSTTGTSGVATSTDTQYF
TRBJ2-1 . 16 TRBV4-2 TRBD2 TGTGCCAGCAGCCAAGATCGGACTAGCGGACACAATGAGCAGTTCTTC CASSQDRTSGHNEQFF
TRBJ2-5 once 12 TRBV18 . TGTGCCAGCTCAACGGGGGCAGAGACCCAGTACTTC CASSTGAETQYF
TRBJ1-5 few 14 TRBV18 . TGTGCCAGCTCACCAACAGGGCCAAATCAGCCCCAGCATTTT CASSPTGPNQPQHF